This is a list of T cell receptor beta chains from one sample in a study of CD8+CD57+ T cells in acquired aplastic anemia. TCRdb re-called the reads through MiXCR, storing one row per CDR3 protein. The table includes 150,000 to 200,000 distinct CDR3 sequences, under 70% detected once. Source material: sorted CD4+, CD8+, or CD8+CD57+ T cells (not recorded which) from PBMCs. Source of these receptors: a human donor with severe aplastic anemia or a healthy control (not recorded which). CDR3s include the opening cysteine and the closing phenylalanine or tryptophan. Each record gives: D gene, V gene, clone size, J gene, CDR3 DNA, CDR3 protein. The D gene is left open where the match is weak. Only some rows state a clone size, as once, few, many or a class for expanded clones.

>.|TRBV20-1|.|TRBJ1-3
TGCAGTGCTAGGGCGGCTAGCTCTGGAAACACCATATATTTT
CSARAASSGNTIYF
>.|TRBV25-1|.|TRBJ2-7
TGTGCTAGCAGTGAATTGGCAGACTCCTACGAGCAGTACTTC
CASSELADSYEQYF
>.|TRBV2|few|TRBJ1-6
TGTGCCAGCAGTGAGGCCGGGGGAGGTTCACCCCTCCACTTT
CASSEAGGGSPLHF
>.|TRBV5-1|.|TRBJ2-7
TGCGCCAGCAGCCAAGAGGTGGGTTCCTACGAGCAGTACTTC
CASSQEVGSYEQYF
>.|TRBV10-3|.|TRBJ2-1
TGTGCCATCAGTGAGAAGTGGGGTGGGGGGGGCTCAACAATTTTGCAGTTCTTC
CAISEKWGGGGSTILQFF
>.|TRBV7-9|.|TRBJ2-3
TGTGCCAGCAGCCGAGGATCGGTAGATACGCAGTATTTT
CASSRGSVDTQYF
>.|TRBV29-1|many|TRBJ1-2
TGCAGCGTTGAAGGATCCAATGGCTACACCTTC
CSVEGSNGYTF
>TRBD2|TRBV7-7|once|TRBJ2-3
TGTGCCAGCAGCTTGGGTGTCGGGGGGGCCTCAGATACGCAGTATTTT
CASSLGVGGASDTQYF
>.|TRBV20-1|.|TRBJ2-7
TGCAGTGCTAGAGATACAGGGGACTTCTACGAGCAGTACTTC
CSARDTGDFYEQYF
>TRBD2|TRBV7-2|.|TRBJ2-7
TGTGCCAGTTCAAAACACGGACTAGCGGGAGGGTACGAGCAGTACTTC
CASSKHGLAGGYEQYF
>.|TRBV2|many|TRBJ2-7
TGTGCCAGCAGTGCCCTCTTTCGGGCCACCTCCTACGAGCAGTACTTC
CASSALFRATSYEQYF
>.|TRBV19|.|TRBJ2-4
TGTGCCAGTAGTCCCCGGACAGCAAACACCAAAAACATTCAGTACTTC
CASSPRTANTKNIQYF
>.|TRBV5-6|.|TRBJ1-6
TGTGCCAGGAGCTTGGAACAGAATTCACCCCTCCACTTT
CARSLEQNSPLHF
>.|TRBV11-3|.|TRBJ2-5
TGTGCCAGCAGCCCCTCGGGGGTAGAGACCCAGTACTTC
CASSPSGVETQYF
>.|TRBV3-1|.|TRBJ1-2
TGTGCCAGCAGCCATCCGACCGACGGCTACACCTTC
CASSHPTDGYTF
>TRBD1|TRBV7-4|.|TRBJ2-3
TGTGCCAGCAGCGAGGACAGGGCCCGAGATACGCAGTATTTT
CASSEDRARDTQYF
>TRBD2|TRBV12-3/TRBV12-4|.|TRBJ2-1
TGTGCCAGCAGCATTACTCTAGCGGGGGCCCGGGGGGATGAGCAGTTCTTC
CASSITLAGARGDEQFF